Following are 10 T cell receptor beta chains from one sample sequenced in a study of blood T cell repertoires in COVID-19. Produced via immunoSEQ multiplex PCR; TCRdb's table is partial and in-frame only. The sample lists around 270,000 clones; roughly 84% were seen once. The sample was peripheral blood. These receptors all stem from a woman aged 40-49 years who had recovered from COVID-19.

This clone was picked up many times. The CDR3 DNA sequence: TGCAGCGTTGGTGGGGGCTCCGGGGAGCTGTTTTTT. Its translation is CSVGGGSGELFF. The chain joins TRBV29-1 to TRBJ2-2; D is perhaps TRBD1 (6 bases). The CDR3 covers 12 residues. The V and J ends lost 4 bases and 6 bases respectively, with 9 bases between them. CDR1 is SQVTM, CDR2 ANQGSEA, per germline.

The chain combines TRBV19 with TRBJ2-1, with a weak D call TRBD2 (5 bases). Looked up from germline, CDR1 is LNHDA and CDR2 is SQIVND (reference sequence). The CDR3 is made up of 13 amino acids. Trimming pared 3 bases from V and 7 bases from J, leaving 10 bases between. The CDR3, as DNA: TGTGCCAGTAGTATCTGGAGGAGTAATGAGCAGTTCTTC. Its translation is CASSIWRSNEQFF.

The CDR3 is CASRALGDNQPQHF. The CDR3, as DNA: TGTGCCAGCAGGGCCTTGGGAGACAATCAGCCCCAGCATTTT. The rearrangement links TRBV28 to TRBJ1-5, with no clear D. The CDR3 contains 14 residues. Germline CDR1 and CDR2: MDHEN and SYDVKM. Trimming removed 6 bases from V and 3 bases from J, with 12 bases in between.

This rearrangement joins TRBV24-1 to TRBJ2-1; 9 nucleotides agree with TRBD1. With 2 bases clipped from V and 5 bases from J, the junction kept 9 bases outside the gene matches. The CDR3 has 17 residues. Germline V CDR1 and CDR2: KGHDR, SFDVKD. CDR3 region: CATSDYKTGGRDNEQFF. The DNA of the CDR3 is TGTGCCACCAGTGATTATAAGACAGGGGGGCGAGACAATGAGCAGTTCTTC.

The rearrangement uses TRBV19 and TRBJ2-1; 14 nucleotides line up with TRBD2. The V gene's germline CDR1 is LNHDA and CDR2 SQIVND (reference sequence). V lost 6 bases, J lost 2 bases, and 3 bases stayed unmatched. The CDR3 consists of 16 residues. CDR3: CASRGLAGETYNEQFF. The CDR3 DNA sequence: TGTGCCAGTAGGGGACTAGCGGGGGAAACCTACAATGAGCAGTTCTTC.

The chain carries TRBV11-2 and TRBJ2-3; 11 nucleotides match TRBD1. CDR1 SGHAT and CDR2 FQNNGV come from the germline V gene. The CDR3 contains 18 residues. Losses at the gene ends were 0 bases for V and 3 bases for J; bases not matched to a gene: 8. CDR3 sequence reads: CASSLDRRDRGLTDTQYF. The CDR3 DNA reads TGTGCCAGCAGCTTAGATCGGCGGGACAGGGGGTTGACAGATACGCAGTATTTT.

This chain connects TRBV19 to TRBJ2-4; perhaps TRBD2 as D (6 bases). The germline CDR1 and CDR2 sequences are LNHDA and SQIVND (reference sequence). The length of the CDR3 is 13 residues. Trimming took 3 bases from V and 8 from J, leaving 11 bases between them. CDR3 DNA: TGTGCCAGTAGTATCTGGGGGGAGCACATTCAGTACTTC. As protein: CASSIWGEHIQYF.

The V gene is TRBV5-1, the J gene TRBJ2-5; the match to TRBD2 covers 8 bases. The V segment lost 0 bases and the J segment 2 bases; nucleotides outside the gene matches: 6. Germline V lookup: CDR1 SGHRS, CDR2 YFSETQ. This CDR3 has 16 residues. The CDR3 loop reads CASSLGGSSGQETQYF. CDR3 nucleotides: TGCGCCAGCAGCTTGGGGGGCTCTAGCGGGCAAGAGACCCAGTACTTC.

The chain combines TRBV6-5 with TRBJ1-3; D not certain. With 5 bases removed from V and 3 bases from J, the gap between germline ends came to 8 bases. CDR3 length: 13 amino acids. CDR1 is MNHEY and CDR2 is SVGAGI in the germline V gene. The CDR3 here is CASSTDIGNTIYF. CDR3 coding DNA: TGTGCCAGCAGTACTGACATTGGAAACACCATATATTTT.

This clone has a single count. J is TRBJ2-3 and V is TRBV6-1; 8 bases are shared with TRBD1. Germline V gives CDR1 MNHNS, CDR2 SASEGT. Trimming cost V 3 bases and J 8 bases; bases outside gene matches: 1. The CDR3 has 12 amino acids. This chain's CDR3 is CASSETGVTQYF. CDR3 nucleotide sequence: TGTGCCAGCAGTGAGACAGGGGTTACGCAGTATTTT.